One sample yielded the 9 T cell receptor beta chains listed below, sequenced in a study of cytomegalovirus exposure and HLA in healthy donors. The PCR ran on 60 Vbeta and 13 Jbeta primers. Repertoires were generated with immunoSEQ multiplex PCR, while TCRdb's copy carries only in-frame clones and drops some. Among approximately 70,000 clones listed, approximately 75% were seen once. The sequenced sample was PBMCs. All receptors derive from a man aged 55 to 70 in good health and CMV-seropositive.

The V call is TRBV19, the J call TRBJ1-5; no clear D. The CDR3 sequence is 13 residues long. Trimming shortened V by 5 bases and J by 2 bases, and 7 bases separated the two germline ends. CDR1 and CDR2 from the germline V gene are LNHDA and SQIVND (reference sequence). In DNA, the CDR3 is TGTGCCAGTAGTTTACTGGGCAATCAGCCCCAGCATTTT. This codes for CASSLLGNQPQHF.

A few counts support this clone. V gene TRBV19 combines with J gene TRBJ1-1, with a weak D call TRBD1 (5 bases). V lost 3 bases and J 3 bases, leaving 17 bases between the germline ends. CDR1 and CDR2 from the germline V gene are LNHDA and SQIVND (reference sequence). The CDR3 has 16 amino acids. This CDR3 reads CASSIGVGGSYTEAFF. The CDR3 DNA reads TGTGCCAGTAGTATCGGCGTCGGGGGGTCTTACACTGAAGCTTTCTTT.

CDR3 bases: TGTGCCAGCAGTGACTCGAGAGAGGGCACAGATACGCAGTATTTT. The encoded protein is CASSDSREGTDTQYF. The chain has TRBV6-4 and TRBJ2-3; no definite D call. The CDR3 sequence is 15 residues long. The germline CDR1 and CDR2 sequences are MRHNA and SNTAGT. Trimming took 0 bases from V and 1 from J, leaving 8 bases between them.

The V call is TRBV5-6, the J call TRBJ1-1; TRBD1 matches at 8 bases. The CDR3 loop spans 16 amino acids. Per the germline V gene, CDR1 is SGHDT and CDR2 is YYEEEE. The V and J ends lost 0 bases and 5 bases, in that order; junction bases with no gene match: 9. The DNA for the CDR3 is TGTGCCAGCAGCTTGGTTTGGGACAGGAGAGGAACTGAAGCTTTCTTT. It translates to CASSLVWDRRGTEAFF.

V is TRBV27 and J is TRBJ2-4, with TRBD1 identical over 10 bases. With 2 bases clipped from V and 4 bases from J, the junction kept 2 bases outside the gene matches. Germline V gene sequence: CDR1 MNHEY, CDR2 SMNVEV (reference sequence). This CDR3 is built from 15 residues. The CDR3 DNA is TGTGCCAGCAGTTTACGACAGGGGGCGAAAAACATTCAGTACTTC. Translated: CASSLRQGAKNIQYF.

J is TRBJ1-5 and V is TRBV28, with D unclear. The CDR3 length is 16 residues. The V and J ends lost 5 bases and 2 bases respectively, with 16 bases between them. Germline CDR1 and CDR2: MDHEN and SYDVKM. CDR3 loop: CASSLPRGDGNQPQHF. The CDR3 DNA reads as TGTGCCAGCAGTCTCCCGCGCGGCGATGGCAATCAGCCCCAGCATTTT.

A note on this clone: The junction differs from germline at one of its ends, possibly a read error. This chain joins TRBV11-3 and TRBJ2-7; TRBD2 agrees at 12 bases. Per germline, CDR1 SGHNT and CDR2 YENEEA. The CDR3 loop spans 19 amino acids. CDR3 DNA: TGTGCCAGCAGCTTAGTTACCGGGGGACTAGCGGGCCCCCCTCGCGAGCGGTACTTC. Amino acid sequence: CASSLVTGGLAGPPRERYF.

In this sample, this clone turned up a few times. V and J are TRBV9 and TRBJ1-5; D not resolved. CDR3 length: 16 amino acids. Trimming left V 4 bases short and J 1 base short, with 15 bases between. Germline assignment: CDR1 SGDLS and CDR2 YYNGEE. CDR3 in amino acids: CASSSGGPQSNQPQHF. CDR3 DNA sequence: TGTGCCAGCAGCTCCGGTGGGCCTCAAAGCAATCAGCCCCAGCATTTT.

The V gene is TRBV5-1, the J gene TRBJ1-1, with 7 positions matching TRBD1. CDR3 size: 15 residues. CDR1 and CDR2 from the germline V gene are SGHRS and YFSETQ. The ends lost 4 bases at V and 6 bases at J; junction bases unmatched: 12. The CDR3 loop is CASSRQGPRDPEAFF. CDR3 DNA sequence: TGCGCCAGCAGCCGACAGGGCCCAAGGGACCCTGAAGCTTTCTTT.